This T cell receptor (beta chain) derives from a study of T cells after yellow fever vaccination. The authors made TCR cDNA by 5'RACE template switching, adding a universal primer site and UMIs. TCRdb itself ran the 5' RACE reads through MiXCR, one entry per CDR3 protein. In the table there are some 400,000 distinct CDR3 sequences, 18% of which are singletons. Whole-study results and caveats: Clones from primary vaccination mostly reappeared after the booster (around 97% CD4, 88% CD8). Abundant bulk-population clonotypes could contaminate the FACS-sorted repertoires. A weaker secondary response peaked on day 5, the primary on day 15.

As regards this clonotype: Its specificity is not known.

The germline CDR1 and CDR2 sequences are DFQATT and SNEGSKA (reference sequence). The CDR3 extends over 15 amino acids. Trimming at V came to 6 bases and at J to 4 bases, leaving 9 bases not matched to a gene. The TCR comes from a young man who received the YFV17D yellow fever vaccine. The sample here was PBMCs, taken before the yellow fever booster vaccination. The chain joins TRBV20-1 to TRBJ1-6, with TRBD1 matching over 7 bases. CDR3 sequence (DNA): TGCAGTGCAAGAACGGGGACAGAGTATAATTCACCCCTCCACTTT. Amino acid sequence: CSARTGTEYNSPLHF.